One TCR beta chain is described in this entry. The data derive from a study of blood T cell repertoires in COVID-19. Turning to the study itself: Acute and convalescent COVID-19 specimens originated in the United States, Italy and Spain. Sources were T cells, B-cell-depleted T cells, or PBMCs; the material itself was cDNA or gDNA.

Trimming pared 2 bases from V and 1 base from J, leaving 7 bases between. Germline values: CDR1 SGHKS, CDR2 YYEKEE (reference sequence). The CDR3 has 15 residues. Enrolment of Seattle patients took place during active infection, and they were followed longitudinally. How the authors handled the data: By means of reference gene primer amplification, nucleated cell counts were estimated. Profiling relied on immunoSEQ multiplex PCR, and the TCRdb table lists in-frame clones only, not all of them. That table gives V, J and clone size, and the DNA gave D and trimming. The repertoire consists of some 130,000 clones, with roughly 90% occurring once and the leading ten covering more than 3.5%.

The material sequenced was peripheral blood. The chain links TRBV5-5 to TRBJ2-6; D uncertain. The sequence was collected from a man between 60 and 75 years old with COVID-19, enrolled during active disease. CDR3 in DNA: TGTGCCAGCAGCTTATCAGTATCTGGGGCCAACGTCCTGACTTTC. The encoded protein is CASSLSVSGANVLTF.